This passage covers 27 T cell receptor beta chains from one sample sequenced in a study of T-cell reconstitution after alpha-beta-depleted transplantation in children. Preparation of the TCRbeta library used unique molecular identifiers. TCRdb fed the PCR reads into MiXCR, producing one record per CDR3 protein. The table records roughly 590,000 distinct CDR3 sequences, 16% of them present only once. The specimen comprised PBMCs from the stem cell graft donor, sampled from the stem cell graft. Source of these receptors: a human donor who donated a stem cell graft to a child with acute myeloid leukemia.

This chain joins TRBV11-2 and TRBJ1-1; D remains unclear. Germline V lookup: CDR1 SGHAT, CDR2 FQNNGV. This CDR3 spans 15 amino acids. V shed 5 bases and J shed 2 bases, with 15 bases lying between them. The CDR3 spells CASSGHSIANTEAFF. The CDR3 coding sequence is TGTGCCAGCAGCGGCCACAGTATCGCTAACACTGAAGCTTTCTTT.

The sample holds a few counts of this clonotype. The chain combines TRBV18 with TRBJ2-1, with D uncertain. Trimming shortened V by 0 bases and J by 3 bases, and 12 bases separated the two germline ends. In germline, CDR1 is KGHSH, CDR2 LQKENI. CDR3 length: 16 residues. The CDR3 nucleotides read TGTGCCAGCTCACCACCGGGGTCCCTCAGCTACAATGAGCAGTTCTTC. Translation gives CASSPPGSLSYNEQFF.

This clonotype showed up just a few times. The chain uses TRBV7-9 and TRBJ2-7; the D gene is possibly TRBD1 (7 bases). The CDR3 runs 16 residues. Trimming removed 5 bases from V and 1 base from J, with 18 bases in between. Germline CDR1 and CDR2: SEHNR and FQNEAQ (reference sequence). CDR3 nucleotide sequence: TGTGCCAGCAGCATGACCTCGACAGGGAGGTCCTACGAGCAGTACTTC. Protein product: CASSMTSTGRSYEQYF.

This clonotype was found many times. The V call is TRBV6-5, the J call TRBJ2-6, with D unresolved. Germline CDR1 and CDR2: MNHEY and SVGAGI. CDR3 size: 17 residues. V lost 2 bases to trimming and J lost 4 bases, with 15 bases between them. As DNA, the CDR3 is TGTGCCAGCAGTTACACTCCACTGGCGATCGGGGCCAACGTCCTGACTTTC. Its protein product is CASSYTPLAIGANVLTF.

This clonotype was found a few times. The genes are TRBV4-3 and TRBJ2-3; 7 bases align to TRBD2. The length of the CDR3 is 16 residues. Germline CDR1 LGHNA, CDR2 YSLEER. With 2 bases clipped from V and 5 bases from J, the junction kept 10 bases outside the gene matches. The CDR3: CASSQQGLGVRDTQYF. The CDR3 coding sequence is TGCGCCAGCAGCCAACAAGGACTAGGAGTTAGAGATACGCAGTATTTT.

This clonotype was seen repeatedly, ten times or more. The chain employs TRBV20-1 and TRBJ2-1; D might be TRBD2 (7 bases). The germline V and J ends were trimmed by 3 bases and 3 bases, with 12 bases remaining between them. The CDR3 runs 14 residues. Germline V lookup: CDR1 DFQATT, CDR2 SNEGSKA (reference sequence). The CDR3 bases are TGCAGTGCTAGGGGAGGGGGGCACTACAATGAGCAGTTCTTC. Protein product: CSARGGGHYNEQFF.

The rearrangement links TRBV12-3 or TRBV12-4 to TRBJ2-7; no clear D gene. This CDR3 spans 14 amino acids. V was clipped by 8 bases and J by 3 bases, with 17 bases between them. The CDR3: CASDILESFYEQYV. The CDR3 nucleotides read TGTGCCAGCGACATTTTGGAGTCCTTCTACGAGCAGTACGTC.

In its sample, this clonotype was seen many times. The chain links TRBV20-1 to TRBJ1-1; weak D call: TRBD1 (6 bases). This CDR3 spans 13 amino acids. The V and J ends lost 6 bases and 5 bases respectively, with 16 bases between them. CDR1 is DFQATT and CDR2 is SNEGSKA in the germline V gene (reference sequence). CDR3 sequence reads: CSAPGRGGTEAFF. Written as DNA, the CDR3 is TGCAGTGCACCCGGACGAGGGGGGACTGAAGCTTTCTTT.

This clonotype appeared a few times. The chain employs TRBV29-1 and TRBJ2-7; 8 bases are shared with TRBD1. The CDR3 loop spans 12 amino acids. Germline V gene sequence: CDR1 SQVTM, CDR2 ANQGSEA. Germline trimming cut 6 bases from V and 6 bases from J; bases unmatched to any gene: 7. CDR3 sequence (DNA): TGCAGCGTCGGACAGGGCCAACTCGAGCAGTACTTC. As protein: CSVGQGQLEQYF.

This clonotype was observed once. The rearrangement joins TRBV18 to TRBJ1-5; possible D gene TRBD1, 5 bases. The germline gives CDR1 KGHSH, CDR2 LQKENI. Trimming removed 4 bases from V and 11 bases from J, with 21 bases in between. CDR3 length: 15 residues. The CDR3 reads CASSLVDTSLSAQHF. The CDR3 nucleotides read TGTGCCAGCTCACTAGTGGACACTTCATTATCAGCCCAGCATTTT.

Remarks on this clonotype: An end of the junction does not agree with germline; a read error may underlie this. The J gene is TRBJ2-3, the V gene TRBV15; TRBD1 agrees at 8 bases. Germline V gives CDR1 LNHNV, CDR2 YYDKDF (reference sequence). The CDR3 is 16 amino acids. CDR3 coding DNA: TGTGCCACCAGCGGGCCTGGACAGGGCGGCGGAGATATGCAGTATTTT. Its protein product is CATSGPGQGGGDMQYF.

The V call is TRBV20-1, the J call TRBJ2-1, with 9 bases identical to TRBD2. The CDR3 sequence is 16 residues long. CDR1 and CDR2 (germline): DFQATT, SNEGSKA (reference sequence). Germline trimming cut 1 base from V and 1 base from J; bases unmatched to any gene: 5. CDR3 amino acids: CSARVAGGGSYNEQFF. DNA of the CDR3: TGCAGTGCTAGAGTGGCGGGGGGGGGTTCCTACAATGAGCAGTTCTTC.

This chain links TRBV7-9 with TRBJ2-7; D uncertain. Trimming took off 5 bases at V and 2 bases at J, with 16 bases between the two ends. Germline V gives CDR1 SEHNR, CDR2 FQNEAQ (reference sequence). The CDR3 totals 15 residues. The CDR3 coding sequence is TGTGCCAGCAGCCCCCCCCGGGTTCGGACCTACGAGCAGTACTTC. Its protein is CASSPPRVRTYEQYF.

This clonotype was seen at least ten times. This chain links TRBV7-2 with TRBJ2-5; no firm D call. Germline V gene sequence: CDR1 SGHTA, CDR2 FQGNSA. Trimming took 0 bases from V and 7 from J, leaving 12 bases between them. This CDR3 contains 14 residues. Here the CDR3 DNA reads TGTGCCAGCAGCTTAGCACAGACCACCGGGACCCAGTACTTC. Protein product: CASSLAQTTGTQYF.

The rearrangement links TRBV7-2 to TRBJ2-4; D might be TRBD1 (6 bases). Trimming shortened V by 4 bases and J by 2 bases, and 12 bases separated the two germline ends. The CDR3 length is 15 residues. The germline CDR1 and CDR2 sequences are SGHTA and FQGNSA. CDR3 amino acids: CASSWKQGPKNIQYF. The CDR3 bases are TGTGCCAGCAGCTGGAAACAGGGCCCCAAAAACATTCAGTACTTC.

In its sample, this clonotype was seen many times. The V and J genes are TRBV5-6 and TRBJ2-7, with TRBD1 as a possible D gene (6 bases). V was trimmed by 3 bases and J by 2 bases, leaving 12 bases between them. Germline loops: CDR1 SGHDT, CDR2 YYEEEE. The CDR3 loop spans 14 amino acids. Here the CDR3 DNA reads TGTGCCAGCAGCTATAGGACAGAACCCTACGAGCAGTACTTC. It yields the protein CASSYRTEPYEQYF.

The J gene is TRBJ1-5, the V gene TRBV7-2, with a tentative D call TRBD1 (5 bases). Germline V lookup: CDR1 SGHTA, CDR2 FQGNSA. Between the trimmed V and J ends, which lost 2 bases and 2 bases, there was a span of 7 bases. There are 14 residues in the CDR3. The CDR3 is CASSLQGCNQPQHF. DNA of the CDR3: TGTGCCAGCAGCTTACAGGGATGCAATCAGCCCCAGCATTTT.

This clonotype turned up a few times. The J gene is TRBJ2-2, the V gene TRBV5-1; no firm D call. The CDR3 extends over 14 amino acids. Trimming left V 4 bases short and J 7 bases short, with 14 bases between. Germline CDR1 SGHRS, CDR2 YFSETQ. The CDR3 region has the DNA TGCGCCAGCAGCCTCGGGTCTCTCCACGGGGAGCTGTTTTTT. This sequence encodes CASSLGSLHGELFF.

The chain is built from TRBV24-1 and TRBJ1-4; D may be TRBD1 (6 bases). This CDR3 comprises 14 residues. Trimming took off 0 bases at V and 7 bases at J, with 8 bases between the two ends. Germline CDR1 reads KGHDR; CDR2 reads SFDVKD. CDR3 in amino acids: CATSDLRGGEKLFF. The CDR3 nucleotides are TGTGCCACCAGTGATTTGCGAGGGGGTGAAAAACTGTTTTTT.

In this sample, this clonotype turned up many times. This chain joins TRBV7-2 and TRBJ1-1, with D unresolved. In germline, CDR1 is SGHTA, CDR2 FQGNSA. Trimming took 1 base from V and 2 from J, leaving 14 bases between them. The length of the CDR3 is 16 residues. The chain's CDR3 is CASSLVSGAGNTEAFF. CDR3 bases: TGTGCCAGCAGCTTAGTGTCGGGAGCCGGAAACACTGAAGCTTTCTTT.

This clonotype has just a few counts. J is TRBJ1-2 and V is TRBV25-1; 8 bases are a match to TRBD1. Germline-derived CDR1 and CDR2 are MGHDK and SYGVNS. The CDR3 loop spans 14 amino acids. V trimming: 6 bases; J trimming: 8 bases; junction bases outside the gene matches: 11. CDR3 sequence (DNA): TGTGCCAGCAGGGACAGGGCGCCGTATAAGGGCTACACCTTC. Translating it yields CASRDRAPYKGYTF.

This clonotype was seen more than once but under ten times. The gene calls are TRBV12-3 or TRBV12-4 and TRBJ2-1; TRBD1 matches at 7 bases. CDR3 length: 16 amino acids. V shed 2 bases, J shed 9 bases, and the junction held 13 bases outside the gene matches. The CDR3 loop reads CASSLRTGEKQGEQFF. For the CDR3, the DNA is TGTGCCAGCAGTTTAAGAACAGGGGAGAAGCAGGGTGAGCAGTTCTTC.

This rearrangement joins TRBV12-3 or TRBV12-4 to TRBJ1-1; weak D call: TRBD1 (5 bases). Trimming removed 5 bases at V and 0 bases at J, with 13 bases between. The CDR3 has 15 residues. The CDR3 DNA reads as TGTGCCAGCAGTACTCATGGGACTCTGAACACTGAAGCTTTCTTT. This codes for CASSTHGTLNTEAFF.

This clonotype was detected many times. V and J are TRBV20-1 and TRBJ2-5, with D perhaps matching TRBD2 (6 bases). CDR1 DFQATT and CDR2 SNEGSKA come from the germline V gene (reference sequence). Trimming took 3 bases from V and 1 from J, leaving 12 bases between them. This CDR3 is 14 amino acids long. This CDR3 is CSASPAGRQETQYF. The CDR3 DNA follows: TGCAGTGCTAGTCCTGCGGGGCGCCAAGAGACCCAGTACTTC.

This clonotype occurred once. This chain links TRBV4-3 with TRBJ1-3; D is uncertain. The CDR3 runs to 13 residues. Looked up from germline, CDR1 is LGHNA and CDR2 is YSLEER. V lost 0 bases and J lost 6, with 6 bases in between. CDR3 in amino acids: CASSQDLINTIYF. CDR3 in DNA: TGCGCCAGCAGCCAAGATCTGATAAACACCATATATTTT.

The chain recombines TRBV6-1 with TRBJ2-7; 7 bases are shared with TRBD1. V lost 4 bases and J lost 2; bases outside the gene matches: 14. Germline CDR1 is MNHNS and CDR2 is SASEGT. This CDR3 spans 17 amino acids. The DNA for the CDR3 is TGTGCCAGCAGTGGCCCCGTCCGACAGGGTGCAACCTACGAGCAGTACTTC. This gives the protein CASSGPVRQGATYEQYF.

The gene calls are TRBV4-3 and TRBJ2-7; 8 nucleotides line up with TRBD2. The germline gives CDR1 LGHNA, CDR2 YSLEER. This CDR3 contains 16 residues. V gave up 0 bases and J gave up 0 bases; unmatched junction bases: 4. CDR3 sequence (DNA): TGCGCCAGCAGCCAAGACGGGAGGGGGAGCTCCTACGAGCAGTACTTC. Its translation is CASSQDGRGSSYEQYF.